These 28 T cell receptor beta chains were sequenced from one sample in a study of blood T cells in healthy people across ages. Then a second PCR, running about 6 to 12 cycles, was carried out with a sample-barcoded 5' primer and a J-beta primer mix. TCRdb reanalysed the 5' RACE reads using MiXCR and keeps one entry per CDR3 protein. Seen here are some 850,000 distinct CDR3 sequences, about a quarter observed once, and the top ten hold about 3%. The data were also submitted as part of a second study, on T cells of mothers and their children.

The sequenced sample was blood. The source of these receptors is a boy aged 10-17 years in good health.

In its sample, this clonotype was seen a few times. DNA for the CDR3: TGTGCCATCAGCCCCAACGAGGGCAGGTTAAGCTCCTACGAGCAGTACTTC. The encoded protein is CAISPNEGRLSSYEQYF. The V call is TRBV10-3, the J call TRBJ2-7; D perhaps matches TRBD2 (5 bases). Trimming removed 6 bases from V and 0 bases from J, with 21 bases in between. Germline V gene lookup returns CDR1 ENHRY and CDR2 SYGVKD. This CDR3 region has 17 residues.

This clonotype was seen a handful of times. The chain uses TRBV12-5 and TRBJ2-2, with TRBD2 as a possible D gene (5 bases). There are 13 residues in the CDR3. Trimming cost V 3 bases and J 7 bases, with 9 bases left between them. Germline V gene lookup returns CDR1 LGHNT and CDR2 FRNRAP. The CDR3 sequence: CASGFPRVGELFF. The CDR3 nucleotides read TGTGCTAGTGGTTTCCCGCGGGTCGGGGAGCTGTTTTTT. The full variable domain, its missing parts supplied by reference TRBV12-5 and TRBJ2-2, is DARVTQTPRHKVTEMGQEVTMRCQPILGHNTVFWYRQTMMQGLELLAYFRNRAPLDDSGMPKDRFSAEMPDATLATLKIQPSEPRDSAVYFCASGFPRVGELFFGEGSRLTVL.

The V call is TRBV28, the J call TRBJ1-6, with 11 bases identical to TRBD1. V gave up 4 bases and J gave up 6 bases; unmatched junction bases: 11. Germline loops: CDR1 MDHEN, CDR2 SYDVKM. CDR3 length: 18 residues. The CDR3 region is CASSSPLRTGGLNSPLHF. CDR3 DNA: TGTGCCAGCAGTTCACCCCTCCGGACAGGGGGCCTTAATTCACCCCTCCACTTT.

This chain links TRBV7-9 with TRBJ1-2; a possible D gene is TRBD1 (6 bases). Per germline, CDR1 SEHNR and CDR2 FQNEAQ (reference sequence). CDR3 size: 13 residues. Trimming cost V 7 bases and J 4 bases, with 13 bases left between them. CDR3 bases: TGTGCCAGCACCTGGGGGGCCCTCTATGGCTACACCTTC. This encodes CASTWGALYGYTF.

This clonotype was observed a few times. The V and J genes are TRBV7-9 and TRBJ1-4; D not certain. The CDR3 length is 15 residues. The V gene's germline CDR1 is SEHNR and CDR2 FQNEAQ (reference sequence). The V and J ends lost 6 bases and 4 bases respectively, with 15 bases between them. The CDR3 bases are TGTGCCAGCAGACCTTTTACAGAAGATAATGAAAAACTGTTTTTT. Translated: CASRPFTEDNEKLFF.

This clonotype occurred a few times. J is TRBJ1-4 and V is TRBV5-1, with TRBD1 identical over 9 bases. The CDR3 runs to 14 residues. Germline assignment: CDR1 SGHRS and CDR2 YFSETQ. J was trimmed by 8 bases and V by 0 bases; bases with no gene match: 2. The CDR3 sequence is CASSLGGQGEKLFF. The CDR3 nucleotides read TGCGCCAGCAGCTTGGGGGGACAGGGAGAAAAACTGTTTTTT.

The sample holds a few counts of this clonotype. The chain links TRBV6-6 to TRBJ2-7; no firm D call. V gave up 8 bases and J gave up 3 bases, with 11 bases separating them. The CDR3 consists of 12 residues. Germline CDR1 reads MNHNY; CDR2 reads SVGAGI (reference sequence). The CDR3 DNA sequence: TGTGCCAGCGCGACGGCCGTCTACGAGCAGTACTTC. Its protein product is CASATAVYEQYF.

This clonotype was observed many times. The germline gene is not matched at one end of the junction; a read error may be the cause. The chain combines TRBV5-1 with TRBJ2-7; either TRBD1 or TRBD2 may fit D (6 bases each). The CDR3 consists of 14 residues. Germline-derived CDR1 and CDR2 are SGHRS and YFSETQ. Here the CDR3 DNA reads TGTGCCAGCAGTTTAGGGGGGTCCTCCTACGAGCAGTACTTC. It translates to CASSLGGSSYEQYF.

This sequence joins TRBV3-1 and TRBJ2-5; 11 positions agree with TRBD2. This CDR3 comprises 15 residues. V shed 6 bases and J 4 bases; nucleotides not matched to a gene: 7. Germline V gives CDR1 LGHDT, CDR2 YNNKEL (reference sequence). In DNA, the CDR3 is TGTGCCAGCAGAGCTTCTAGCGGGGGGAGAGAGACCCAGTACTTC. Translation gives CASRASSGGRETQYF.

Note on this clonotype: Relative to the germline gene, one junction end is altered; a read error may explain this. The rearrangement joins TRBV16 to TRBJ1-5; a possible D gene is TRBD1 (5 bases). CDR3 size: 14 residues. Germline V lookup: CDR1 KGHSY, CDR2 FQNENV. CDR3 in amino acids: CASSIARAVQPQHF. In DNA, the CDR3 is TGTGCTAGCAGCATCGCCAGGGCGGTTCAGCCCCAGCATTTT.

This clonotype was seen only a few times. The chain uses TRBV3-1 and TRBJ2-5; a weak D match, TRBD2 (5 bases). CDR1 and CDR2 from the germline V gene are LGHDT and YNNKEL (reference sequence). V lost 0 bases, J lost 5 bases, and 13 bases lay in between. CDR3 size: 15 residues. The CDR3 spells CASSQDRGPPETQYF. CDR3 nucleotide sequence: TGTGCCAGCAGCCAAGACCGCGGGCCCCCGGAGACCCAGTACTTC.

The rearrangement links TRBV28 to TRBJ2-5; possible D gene TRBD2, 5 bases. This CDR3 region has 13 residues. The V end lost 6 bases, the J end lost 5 bases, and 13 bases lay between the germline ends. Germline V CDR1 and CDR2: MDHEN, SYDVKM. Here the CDR3 reads CASRDSPRETQYF. The DNA for the CDR3 is TGTGCCAGCAGGGACTCTCCCAGGGAGACCCAGTACTTC.

V and J are TRBV7-2 and TRBJ1-4, with D unclear. Germline values: CDR1 SGHTA, CDR2 FQGNSA. The CDR3 covers 15 residues. Between the trimmed V and J ends, which lost 2 bases and 2 bases, there was a span of 9 bases. The CDR3 sequence: CASSLNGQTNEKLFF. Here the CDR3 DNA reads TGTGCCAGCAGCTTAAATGGGCAGACTAATGAAAAACTGTTTTTT.

V gene TRBV10-3 combines with J gene TRBJ2-1; TRBD2 agrees at 12 bases. The germline V gene has CDR1 ENHRY and CDR2 SYGVKD. The CDR3 runs to 15 residues. V gave up 7 bases and J gave up 5 bases; unmatched junction bases: 6. The CDR3 region is CAITPTSGGHNEQFF. Written as DNA, the CDR3 is TGTGCCATCACCCCGACTAGCGGGGGCCACAATGAGCAGTTCTTC.

This chain connects TRBV7-9 to TRBJ1-2; D possibly corresponds to TRBD1 (5 bases). Germline V gene lookup returns CDR1 SEHNR and CDR2 FQNEAQ (reference sequence). V lost 5 bases to trimming and J lost 4 bases, with 23 bases between them. The CDR3 sequence is 17 residues long. The CDR3 region is CASSGNAETETIYGYTF. CDR3 sequence (DNA): TGTGCCAGCAGCGGCAACGCTGAGACAGAAACCATCTATGGCTACACCTTC.

J is TRBJ2-5 and V is TRBV6-6; 7 bases match TRBD2. The DNA end favors TRBJ2-7, so the J call may be wrong. CDR3 length: 14 amino acids. Germline V lookup: CDR1 MNHNY, CDR2 SVGAGI (reference sequence). The CDR3 nucleotides are TGTGCCAGCAGCCCCCTGGGGGGGGGCTACGAGCAGTACTTC. The encoded protein is CASSPLGGGYEQYF.

This rearrangement joins TRBV10-3 to TRBJ2-6; D possibly uses TRBD1 or TRBD2 (7 bases each). V was cut by 6 bases and J by 0 bases, with 21 bases left in between. Per germline, CDR1 ENHRY and CDR2 SYGVKD. The CDR3 spans 19 residues. The DNA of the CDR3 is TGTGCCATCAGCCACACGGGGGAGGGGGCTCTCTCTGGGGCCAACGTCCTGACTTTC. Translation: CAISHTGEGALSGANVLTF.

The chain employs TRBV5-1 and TRBJ2-3; 15 positions match TRBD2. Looked up from germline, CDR1 is SGHRS and CDR2 is YFSETQ. The CDR3 is 17 residues long. Unmatched junction bases numbered 11, after V lost 4 bases and J lost 8 bases. The CDR3 loop reads CASSPYARTSGGGTQYF. The CDR3 DNA sequence: TGCGCCAGCAGCCCCTACGCCCGGACTAGCGGGGGGGGTACGCAGTATTTT.

This clonotype occurred a few times. The V call is TRBV12-3 or TRBV12-4, the J call TRBJ2-7, with 7 bases lining up with TRBD1. The CDR3 loop spans 16 amino acids. Trimming removed 2 bases from V and 2 bases from J; junction bases left unmatched: 9. The CDR3 DNA reads as TGTGCCAGCAGTTTAAGTGTTGGGACAGAGCCCTACGAGCAGTACTTC. Translation: CASSLSVGTEPYEQYF.

This sequence joins TRBV4-2 and TRBJ2-7; D possibly corresponds to TRBD2 (6 bases). The germline V gene encodes CDR1 LGHNA and CDR2 YNFKEQ. The CDR3 runs 16 residues. Trimming stripped 1 base from V and 0 bases from J, with 13 bases between. CDR3 bases: TGTGCCAGCAGCCAAGTCTACGGGGGAACCTCCTACGAGCAGTACTTC. The encoded protein is CASSQVYGGTSYEQYF.

The rearrangement links TRBV10-3 to TRBJ1-1; TRBD1 aligns across 9 bases. Looked up from germline, CDR1 is ENHRY and CDR2 is SYGVKD. The CDR3 has 14 amino acids. The V gene end was trimmed by 6 bases and the J gene end by 7 bases; junction bases not matched to a gene: 9. The CDR3 sequence is CAISRDRVRGEAFF. CDR3 sequence (DNA): TGTGCCATCAGCCGGGACAGGGTGAGGGGTGAAGCTTTCTTT.

The J gene is TRBJ1-1, the V gene TRBV15, with D perhaps TRBD1 (6 bases). This CDR3 region has 15 residues. Trimming took 0 bases from V and 1 from J, leaving 9 bases between them. Per the germline V gene, CDR1 is LNHNV and CDR2 is YYDKDF (reference sequence). The CDR3, as DNA: TGTGCCACCAGCAGAGACAGGGGTACGAACACTGAAGCTTTCTTT. It specifies CATSRDRGTNTEAFF.

The chain has TRBV12-3 or TRBV12-4 and TRBJ1-1; D is unresolved. This CDR3 region has 14 residues. V was pared by 5 bases and J by 2 bases, with 12 bases between. This chain's CDR3 is CASSPRPGNTEAFF. The DNA of the CDR3 is TGTGCCAGCAGTCCCCGTCCGGGCAACACTGAAGCTTTCTTT.

A few counts support this clonotype. The chain carries TRBV28 and TRBJ2-7; no clear D. The germline V gene encodes CDR1 MDHEN and CDR2 SYDVKM. The CDR3 extends over 18 amino acids. With 1 base removed from V and 5 bases from J, the gap between germline ends came to 24 bases. CDR3 sequence: CASSLSHLASALGHEQYF. The CDR3 DNA reads TGTGCCAGCAGTTTATCCCACCTCGCCTCGGCGCTAGGCCACGAGCAGTACTTC.

The chain is built from TRBV19 and TRBJ1-1, with 10 bases that match TRBD1. With V trimmed by 7 bases and J by 5 bases, 16 bases remained unmatched. Germline CDR1 LNHDA, CDR2 SQIVND (reference sequence). The CDR3 extends over 17 amino acids. The CDR3 nucleotides are TGTGCCAGTAACTACCCTCCGGGACAGGGGTATCGGACTGAAGCTTTCTTT. It specifies CASNYPPGQGYRTEAFF.

This clonotype was seen a few times. The J gene is TRBJ2-7, the V gene TRBV7-2; a weak D match, TRBD1 (6 bases). The CDR3 contains 17 residues. CDR1 and CDR2 (germline): SGHTA, FQGNSA. V lost 3 bases and J lost 6, with 24 bases in between. The CDR3 DNA reads TGTGCCAGCAGCTTCCAGAGGCGCAGGGGCAGTCGGGGCGAGCAGTACTTC. Protein: CASSFQRRRGSRGEQYF.

This chain connects TRBV9 to TRBJ2-4; TRBD1 might be the D (7 bases). CDR3 size: 14 residues. The germline CDR1 and CDR2 sequences are SGDLS and YYNGEE. V lost 3 bases, J lost 3 bases, and 10 bases lay in between. The CDR3 coding sequence is TGTGCCAGCAGCGGCAGGGGGGACAAAAACATTCAGTACTTC. This encodes CASSGRGDKNIQYF.

V is TRBV29-1 and J is TRBJ2-7; D may match TRBD1 or TRBD2 (5 bases each). CDR1 and CDR2 from the germline V gene are SQVTM and ANQGSEA. CDR3 length: 13 amino acids. V lost 7 bases and J lost 4, with 17 bases in between. The CDR3 protein is CSAGEGVHYEQYF. DNA of the CDR3: TGCAGCGCCGGGGAAGGGGTCCATTACGAGCAGTACTTC.